These 3 T cell receptor beta chains came from one sample sequenced in a study of cytomegalovirus exposure and HLA in healthy donors. The primer mix had 60 Vbeta and 13 Jbeta primers. TCRdb's copy holds only in-frame clones and misses some; the assay was immunoSEQ multiplex PCR. The profile covers some 130,000 clones, with over 60% appearing a single time and about 1% taken by the ten largest. The sequencing input was PBMCs. These receptors were obtained from a woman aged 55 to 70 in good health and CMV-seronegative.

The chain carries TRBV14 and TRBJ1-2; no reliable D call. The CDR3 consists of 15 residues. Germline V CDR1 and CDR2: SGHDN, FVKESK. V shed 6 bases and J shed 5 bases, with 19 bases lying between them. The CDR3 nucleotides read TGTGCCAGCAGACGGGGTCGGGGTGGCACTTATGGCTACACCTTC. Protein sequence: CASRRGRGGTYGYTF.

The chain couples TRBV7-2 to TRBJ2-1, with 8 bases fitting TRBD2. The V and J ends lost 5 bases and 7 bases, in that order; junction bases with no gene match: 10. The CDR3 is made up of 15 amino acids. Looked up from germline, CDR1 is SGHTA and CDR2 is FQGNSA. Here the CDR3 reads CASSQGSGTRNEQFF. In DNA form, the CDR3 reads TGTGCCAGCAGCCAAGGTAGCGGGACTCGGAATGAGCAGTTCTTC.

This clone was detected a few times. The chain employs TRBV11-2 and TRBJ2-1; 10 bases map to TRBD2. The germline gives CDR1 SGHAT, CDR2 FQNNGV. The CDR3 is 16 amino acids. The J segment lost 6 bases and the V segment lost 2 bases, leaving 7 bases of the junction unmatched. The CDR3 region has the DNA TGTGCCAGCAGCTTATTACCGGGACTAGCGAGCAATGAGCAGTTCTTC. Translating gives CASSLLPGLASNEQFF. The full variable domain, with the rest looked up from reference TRBV11-2 and TRBJ2-1, is EAGVAQSPRYKIIEKRQSVAFWCNPISGHATLYWYQQILGQGPKLLIQFQNNGVVDDSQLPKDRFSAERLKGVDSTLKIQPAKLEDSAVYLCASSLLPGLASNEQFFGPGTRLTVL.